The T cell receptor beta chain described here comes from a study of blood T cell repertoires in COVID-19. Clones were read by immunoSEQ multiplex PCR, and TCRdb kept only the in-frame ones, dropping some. The sample yields fewer than 250,000 clones, over 90% seen once. Germline assignment: CDR1 SGDLS and CDR2 YYNGEE. V was cut by 4 bases and J by 3 bases, with 17 bases left in between. This CDR3 is 15 amino acids long. The sequence was obtained from a man aged 30-40 years with COVID-19, enrolled during active disease. The specimen sequenced was peripheral blood. The chain carries TRBV9 and TRBJ2-7, with D hard to call. For the CDR3, the DNA is TGTGCCAGCAGCCCCAGTGGGCAACCGCACTACGAGCAGTACTTC. Its protein is CASSPSGQPHYEQYF.